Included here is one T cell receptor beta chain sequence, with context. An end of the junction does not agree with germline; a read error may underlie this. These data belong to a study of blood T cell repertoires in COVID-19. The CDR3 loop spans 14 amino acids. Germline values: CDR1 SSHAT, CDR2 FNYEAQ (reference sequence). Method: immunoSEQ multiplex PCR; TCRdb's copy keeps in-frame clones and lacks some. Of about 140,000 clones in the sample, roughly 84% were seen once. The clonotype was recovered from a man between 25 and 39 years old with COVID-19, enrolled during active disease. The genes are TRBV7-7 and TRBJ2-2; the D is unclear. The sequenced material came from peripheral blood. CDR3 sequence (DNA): TGTGCTAGCAGCTTAGGGCAGAACACCGGGGAGCTGTTTTTT. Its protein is CASSLGQNTGELFF.